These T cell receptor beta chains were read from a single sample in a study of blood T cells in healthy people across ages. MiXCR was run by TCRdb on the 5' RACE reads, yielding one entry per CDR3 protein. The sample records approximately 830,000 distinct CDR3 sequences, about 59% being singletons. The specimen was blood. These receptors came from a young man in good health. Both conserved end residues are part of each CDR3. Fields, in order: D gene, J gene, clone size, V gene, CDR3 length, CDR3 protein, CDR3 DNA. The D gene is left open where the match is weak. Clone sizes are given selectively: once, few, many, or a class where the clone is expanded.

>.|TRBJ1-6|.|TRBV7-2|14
CASSLAGRDSPLHF
TGTGCCAGCAGCTTAGCTGGCCGAGATTCACCCCTCCACTTT
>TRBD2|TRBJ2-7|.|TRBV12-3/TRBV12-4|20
CASSSRGLAGVRVSYNEQYF
TGTGCCAGCAGTTCACGTGGACTAGCGGGGGTACGGGTCTCCTACAATGAGCAGTACTTC
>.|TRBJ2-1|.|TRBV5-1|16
CASSMGLSSSYNEQFF
TGCGCCAGCAGCATGGGACTCTCCAGCTCCTACAATGAGCAGTTCTTC
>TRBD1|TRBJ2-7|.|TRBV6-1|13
CASGNRGSYEQYF
TGTGCCAGCGGAAACAGGGGATCCTACGAGCAGTACTTC
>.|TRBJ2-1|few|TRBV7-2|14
CASSADYNYNEQFF
TGTGCCAGCAGCGCAGACTACAACTACAATGAGCAGTTCTTC
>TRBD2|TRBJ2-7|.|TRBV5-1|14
CASSQTSGVVEQYF
TGCGCCAGCAGCCAGACTAGCGGGGTTGTCGAGCAGTACTTC
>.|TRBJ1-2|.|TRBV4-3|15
CASSQRTVNNYGYTF
TGCGCCAGCAGCCAACGGACAGTAAATAACTATGGCTACACCTTC
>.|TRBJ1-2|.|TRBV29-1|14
CSVDVQGSNYGYTF
TGCAGCGTTGATGTCCAGGGGTCGAACTATGGCTACACCTTC
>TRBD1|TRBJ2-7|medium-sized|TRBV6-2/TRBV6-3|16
CASSYPRGPSAYEQYF
TGTGCCAGCAGTTACCCGAGGGGGCCATCAGCCTACGAGCAGTACTTC
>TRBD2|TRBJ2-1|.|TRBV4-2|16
CASSLYERGTYNEQFF
TGTGCCAGCAGCCTATACGAGCGGGGTACATACAATGAGCAGTTCTTC
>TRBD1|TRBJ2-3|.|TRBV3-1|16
CASSPKGAASTDTQYF
TGTGCCAGCAGCCCTAAGGGGGCAGCTAGCACAGATACGCAGTATTTT
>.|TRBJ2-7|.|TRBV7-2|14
CASSLAPAPYEQYF
TGTGCCAGCAGCTTAGCGCCTGCTCCCTACGAGCAGTACTTC
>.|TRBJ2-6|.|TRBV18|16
CASSPPGYRGANVLTF
TGTGCCAGCTCACCACCGGGGTATCGTGGGGCCAACGTCCTGACTTTC
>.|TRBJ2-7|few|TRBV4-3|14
CASSQDYGESEQYF
TGCGCCAGCAGCCAAGATTATGGAGAAAGCGAGCAGTACTTC
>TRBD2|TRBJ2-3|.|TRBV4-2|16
CASSQDAGGKPDTQYF
TGTGCCAGCAGCCAAGATGCGGGGGGCAAGCCAGATACGCAGTATTTT
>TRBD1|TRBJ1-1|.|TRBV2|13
CVSSEDRSTEAFF
TGTGTCAGCAGTGAGGACAGGAGCACTGAAGCTTTCTTT
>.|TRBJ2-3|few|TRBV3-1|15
CASSQWDTSTDTQYF
TGTGCCAGCAGCCAATGGGACACCAGCACAGATACGCAGTATTTT
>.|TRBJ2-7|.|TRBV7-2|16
CASSLRVLGSSYEQYF
TGTGCCAGCAGCTTACGTGTTCTCGGGAGCTCCTACGAGCAGTACTTC
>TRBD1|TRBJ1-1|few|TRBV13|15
CASSANQGVYTEAFF
TGTGCCAGCAGCGCCAATCAGGGGGTTTACACTGAAGCTTTCTTT
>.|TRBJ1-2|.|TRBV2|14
CASSEVDSLYGYTF
TGTGCCAGCAGTGAAGTGGACAGCCTCTATGGCTACACCTTC
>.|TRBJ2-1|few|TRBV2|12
CASSAPPGEQFF
TGTGCCAGCAGTGCTCCGCCAGGTGAGCAGTTCTTC
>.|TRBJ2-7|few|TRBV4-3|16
CASSQDRSSVFYEQYF
TGCGCCAGCAGCCAAGATAGGAGCAGTGTCTTCTACGAGCAGTACTTC
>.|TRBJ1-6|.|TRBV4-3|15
CASSQDWGGHSPLHF
TGCGCCAGCAGCCAGGATTGGGGAGGACATTCACCCCTCCACTTT
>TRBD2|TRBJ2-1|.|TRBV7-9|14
CAITPGGRSNEQFF
TGTGCCATAACGCCGGGGGGGCGAAGCAATGAGCAGTTCTTC
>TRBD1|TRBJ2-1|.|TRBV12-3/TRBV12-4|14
CASSPGTGAGKQFF
TGTGCCAGCAGCCCCGGGACAGGGGCCGGAAAGCAGTTCTTC